One sample yielded the 14 T cell receptor beta chains listed below, sequenced in a study of cytomegalovirus exposure and HLA in healthy donors. Here immunoSEQ multiplex PCR was the method, and the copy in TCRdb shows in-frame clones only, minus some. The data hold some 200,000 clones, with roughly 80% observed a single time. Sequencing was carried out using PBMCs. The receptors stem from a woman between 18 and 29 years old in good health and CMV-seropositive.

The rearrangement links TRBV2 to TRBJ1-4; D call uncertain. The V gene's germline CDR1 is SNHLY and CDR2 FYNNEI. Trimming shortened V by 3 bases and J by 8 bases, and 16 bases separated the two germline ends. The CDR3 consists of 15 residues. The CDR3 reads CASSDIDTPDEKLFF. CDR3 bases: TGTGCCAGCAGTGATATAGACACGCCCGACGAAAAACTGTTTTTT.

This clone was seen a few times. CDR3 loop: CASRPRTSYNEQFF. CDR3 sequence (DNA): TGTGCCAGCAGACCGAGGACTAGTTACAATGAGCAGTTCTTC. V usage is TRBV2 and J usage is TRBJ2-1; the match to TRBD2 covers 7 bases. Germline values: CDR1 SNHLY, CDR2 FYNNEI. The CDR3 has 14 residues. Trimming took 6 bases from V and 4 from J; bases not matched to a gene: 6.

This clone was picked up one time. V is TRBV13 and J is TRBJ2-2; 8 bases fit TRBD1. After removal of 6 bases from V and 4 bases from J, the junction contained 4 bases not matched to a gene. Germline assignment: CDR1 PRHDT and CDR2 FYEKMQ (reference sequence). This CDR3 region has 14 residues. CDR3 in amino acids: CASRRDRSTGELFF. CDR3 DNA sequence: TGTGCCAGCAGAAGGGACAGGAGCACCGGGGAGCTGTTTTTT.

The chain employs TRBV4-1 and TRBJ2-5; D is unclear. With 1 base removed from V and 4 bases from J, the gap between germline ends came to 13 bases. Germline V gene sequence: CDR1 MGHRA, CDR2 YSYEKL. The CDR3 runs to 15 residues. The CDR3 sequence is CASSQVFAHRETQYF. The CDR3 DNA sequence: TGCGCCAGCAGCCAAGTGTTCGCCCATAGAGAGACCCAGTACTTC.

In its sample, this clone was seen once. V gene TRBV6-1 combines with J gene TRBJ2-7; 8 nucleotides line up with TRBD1. V trimming: 3 bases; J trimming: 2 bases; junction bases outside the gene matches: 6. Per germline, CDR1 MNHNS and CDR2 SASEGT. This CDR3 spans 15 amino acids. The CDR3 nucleotides are TGTGCCAGCAGTGAGATCGGGACAGGTCCCTACGAGCAGTACTTC. It codes for CASSEIGTGPYEQYF.

This clone appeared a single time. The rearrangement joins TRBV7-8 to TRBJ2-1, with D perhaps matching TRBD2 (6 bases). The V and J ends lost 5 bases and 7 bases respectively, with 18 bases between them. Per the germline V gene, CDR1 is SGHVS and CDR2 is FQNEAQ. The CDR3 is 15 residues long. CDR3: CASSPLPSVGNEQFF. The CDR3 DNA reads TGTGCCAGCAGCCCCCTCCCTAGCGTGGGAAATGAGCAGTTCTTC.

This chain connects TRBV9 to TRBJ2-1; 8 nucleotides agree with TRBD2. This CDR3 has 16 amino acids. V lost 0 bases, J lost 0 bases, and 2 bases stayed unmatched. Looked up from germline, CDR1 is SGDLS and CDR2 is YYNGEE. CDR3 in amino acids: CASSVGTSSSYNEQFF. The CDR3 DNA reads as TGTGCCAGCAGCGTAGGGACTAGCAGCTCCTACAATGAGCAGTTCTTC.

This sequence joins TRBV6-6 and TRBJ2-1; tentatively, D is TRBD2 (6 bases). Trimming left V 0 bases short and J 4 bases short, with 13 bases between. There are 16 residues in the CDR3. The germline CDR1 and CDR2 sequences are MNHNY and SVGAGI (reference sequence). In DNA, the CDR3 is TGTGCCAGCAGTTACTCTGTTAGCGGAACTTACAATGAGCAGTTCTTC. Residues: CASSYSVSGTYNEQFF.

This rearrangement joins TRBV19 to TRBJ1-2, with 8 bases lining up with TRBD1. J gave up 0 bases and V 9 bases, and 9 bases lay outside the gene matches. The CDR3 length is 15 residues. Germline CDR1 LNHDA, CDR2 SQIVND (reference sequence). The chain's CDR3 is CASRQGRRTNYGYTF. CDR3 bases: TGTGCCAGCAGACAGGGGAGGAGGACTAACTATGGCTACACCTTC. The whole variable domain, remainder taken from reference TRBV19 and TRBJ1-2, is DGGITQSPKYLFRKEGQNVTLSCEQNLNHDAMYWYRQDPGQGLRLIYYSQIVNDFQKGDIAEGYSVSREKKESFPLTVTSAQKNPTAFYLCASRQGRRTNYGYTFGSGTRLTVV.

This chain links TRBV12-5 with TRBJ2-1, with 10 bases identical to TRBD1. Germline V CDR1 and CDR2: LGHNT, FRNRAP. The CDR3 spans 15 residues. V shed 6 bases, J shed 4 bases, and the junction held 6 bases outside the gene matches. In nucleotides, the CDR3 is TGTGCTAGTGGCTGGCGGGACAGGGGTTACAATGAGCAGTTCTTC. This encodes CASGWRDRGYNEQFF.

The chain joins TRBV10-3 to TRBJ1-1; D gene uncertain. Trimming stripped 8 bases from V and 9 bases from J, with 16 bases between. This CDR3 comprises 12 residues. CDR1 is ENHRY, CDR2 SYGVKD, per germline. The CDR3 region is CAIGEEVGKAFF. The CDR3, as DNA: TGTGCCATCGGGGAGGAGGTGGGTAAAGCTTTCTTT.

The chain links TRBV5-6 to TRBJ1-1; D is uncertain. V lost 4 bases and J lost 4, with 14 bases in between. From germline, CDR1 is SGHDT and CDR2 YYEEEE. CDR3 length: 14 amino acids. CDR3 protein: CASSLIDPGTEAFF. The DNA of the CDR3 is TGTGCCAGCAGCCTTATCGACCCGGGCACTGAAGCTTTCTTT.

The chain joins TRBV5-1 to TRBJ2-2, with a tentative D call TRBD1 (6 bases). Trimming left V 4 bases short and J 7 bases short, with 23 bases between. The CDR3 contains 17 residues. CDR1 is SGHRS and CDR2 is YFSETQ in the germline V gene. This chain's CDR3 is CASSPWDNPGTGGELFF. CDR3 in DNA: TGCGCCAGCAGCCCATGGGACAACCCAGGGACCGGCGGGGAGCTGTTTTTT.

The genes are TRBV7-9 and TRBJ1-4; no reliable D call. V dropped 4 bases and J dropped 2 bases, with 8 bases sitting between them. Looked up from germline, CDR1 is SEHNR and CDR2 is FQNEAQ (reference sequence). This CDR3 is built from 14 residues. The CDR3, as DNA: TGTGCCAGCAGCTCGGGGATTACTAATGAAAAACTGTTTTTT. This sequence encodes CASSSGITNEKLFF.